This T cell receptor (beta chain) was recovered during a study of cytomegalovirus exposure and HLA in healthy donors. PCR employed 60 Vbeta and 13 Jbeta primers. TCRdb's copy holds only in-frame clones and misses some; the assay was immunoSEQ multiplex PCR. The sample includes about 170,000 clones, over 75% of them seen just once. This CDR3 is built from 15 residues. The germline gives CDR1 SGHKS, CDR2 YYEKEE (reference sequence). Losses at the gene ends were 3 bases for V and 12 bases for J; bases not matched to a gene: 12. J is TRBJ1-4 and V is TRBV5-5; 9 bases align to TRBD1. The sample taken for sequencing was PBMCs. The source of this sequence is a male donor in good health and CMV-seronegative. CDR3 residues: CASSWNPGQGLELFF. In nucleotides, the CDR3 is TGTGCCAGCAGCTGGAATCCGGGACAGGGTTTGGAACTGTTTTTT.